One and the same sample provided the 8 T cell receptor beta chains below, sequenced in a study of cytomegalovirus exposure and HLA in healthy donors. Measured with immunoSEQ multiplex PCR; TCRdb has only the in-frame clones, and not every one. The table includes a few hundred thousand clones, roughly 88% detected once. Material: PBMCs. All receptors derive from a woman aged 18-35 years in good health and CMV-seronegative.

The chain employs TRBV18 and TRBJ1-1, with 9 bases that match TRBD1. CDR1 KGHSH and CDR2 LQKENI come from the germline V gene. The junction had 14 bases not matched to a gene; V was cut back by 3 bases and J by 3 bases. The CDR3 sequence is 18 residues long. CDR3 sequence reads: CASSPNKWTGDAYTEAFF. CDR3 nucleotide sequence: TGTGCCAGCTCACCCAATAAATGGACAGGGGACGCGTACACTGAAGCTTTCTTT.

As to this clone: The sample holds other DNA sequences that translate to the same CDR3. V usage is TRBV6-5 and J usage is TRBJ1-1; no clear D gene. The CDR3 extends over 13 amino acids. V was shortened by 2 bases and J by 1 base, with 5 bases between the two germline ends. Per germline, CDR1 MNHEY and CDR2 SVGAGI. The CDR3 here is CASSYRGNTEAFF. DNA for the CDR3: TGTGCCAGCAGTTACCGGGGGAACACTGAAGCTTTCTTT.

The chain employs TRBV19 and TRBJ1-5, with 12 bases fitting TRBD1. J gave up 7 bases and V 5 bases, and 9 bases lay outside the gene matches. The CDR3 runs 16 residues. The germline V gene encodes CDR1 LNHDA and CDR2 SQIVND (reference sequence). The CDR3 here is CASSLYGTGGFQPQHF. The CDR3 coding sequence is TGTGCCAGTAGTTTATATGGGACAGGGGGCTTCCAGCCCCAGCATTTT.

On this clone: One end of the junction is discordant with germline, which a read error may explain. The CDR3 DNA follows: TGTGCCAGCAGTTTATCCACAGGGGGCCTCGCCTTC. Protein product: CASSLSTGGLAF. The chain couples TRBV28 to TRBJ1-2, with TRBD1 identical over 9 bases. CDR1 is MDHEN and CDR2 is SYDVKM in the germline V gene. The CDR3 runs to 12 residues.

The J gene is TRBJ2-7, the V gene TRBV9, with 9 bases lining up with TRBD1. Looked up from germline, CDR1 is SGDLS and CDR2 is YYNGEE. Losses at the gene ends were 4 bases for V and 5 bases for J; bases not matched to a gene: 4. The CDR3 spans 13 residues. CDR3 DNA: TGTGCCAGCAGCCTCGGACAGGGGAACGAGCAGTACTTC. Translation gives CASSLGQGNEQYF.

The rearrangement joins TRBV2 to TRBJ1-1; TRBD1 is a possible D gene (5 bases). CDR1 and CDR2 from the germline V gene are SNHLY and FYNNEI. Trimming removed 7 bases at V and 7 bases at J, with 13 bases between. The CDR3 covers 12 residues. As DNA, the CDR3 is TGTGCCAGCATTCTTTCAACAGGTGAAGCTTTCTTT. Translated: CASILSTGEAFF. The full variable domain, its missing parts supplied by reference TRBV2 and TRBJ1-1, is EPEVTQTPSHQVTQMGQEVILRCVPISNHLYFYWYRQILGQKVEFLVSFYNNEISEKSEIFDDQFSVERPDGSNFTLKIRSTKLEDSAMYFCASILSTGEAFFGQGTRLTVV.

In this sample, this clone turned up once. The chain uses TRBV14 and TRBJ1-3, with D unresolved. The CDR3 totals 14 residues. Germline values: CDR1 SGHDN, CDR2 FVKESK. Trimming left V 2 bases short and J 8 bases short, with 13 bases between. CDR3 coding DNA: TGTGCCAGCAGCCAATCGGGTCTTAAGGACACCATATATTTT. It translates to CASSQSGLKDTIYF.

V gene TRBV10-3 combines with J gene TRBJ1-2; 8 bases agree with TRBD1. Losses at the gene ends were 3 bases for V and 5 bases for J; bases not matched to a gene: 20. Germline V CDR1 and CDR2: ENHRY, SYGVKD. The length of the CDR3 is 19 residues. DNA of the CDR3: TGTGCCATCAGTGAATGGGGGACAGGAGGCGGGGGCGAGCTTTATGGCTACACCTTC. Translation: CAISEWGTGGGGELYGYTF.